These 13 T cell receptor beta chains were all obtained from the same sample, sequenced in a study of blood T cell repertoires in COVID-19. Assay: immunoSEQ multiplex PCR; the TCRdb copy retains only in-frame clones and omits some. The sample holds about 120,000 clones, approximately 90% seen once. The sequenced sample was peripheral blood. Every receptor here comes from a man aged 35 to 55 with acute or convalescent COVID-19.

The chain uses TRBV5-5 and TRBJ2-3; 9 bases line up with TRBD1. V gave up 0 bases and J gave up 2 bases; unmatched junction bases: 7. Germline V gene data show CDR1 as SGHKS and CDR2 as YYEKEE (reference sequence). The CDR3 has 17 residues. CDR3 in amino acids: CASSLGLRTGATDTQYF. The CDR3, as DNA: TGTGCCAGCAGCTTGGGGCTCCGGACAGGGGCCACAGATACGCAGTATTTT.

CDR3 bases: TGTGCCATCAGTGAGTCGGGGGGAGGCTCTGGGGCCAACGTCCTGACTTTC. Amino acids: CAISESGGGSGANVLTF. The chain is built from TRBV10-3 and TRBJ2-6; possible D gene TRBD2, 6 bases. This CDR3 spans 17 amino acids. Germline assignment: CDR1 ENHRY and CDR2 SYGVKD. V lost 0 bases and J 0 bases, leaving 9 bases between the germline ends.

The chain uses TRBV7-9 and TRBJ1-1; tentative D call: TRBD1 (5 bases). Deletions cut 1 base from V and 4 bases from J, with 7 bases between. From germline, CDR1 is SEHNR and CDR2 FQNEAQ (reference sequence). This CDR3 is 13 amino acids long. The CDR3 nucleotides are TGTGCCAGCAGCTTAGACGGGGGCACTGAAGCTTTCTTT. Translated, it gives CASSLDGGTEAFF.

The CDR3 loop reads CASTRTVSNDYTF. As DNA, the CDR3 is TGTGCCAGTACCCGGACAGTGTCGAATGACTACACCTTC. The chain carries TRBV19 and TRBJ1-2, with a possible D match to TRBD1 (6 bases). V was trimmed by 7 bases and J by 10 bases, leaving 19 bases between them. Germline V gene lookup returns CDR1 LNHDA and CDR2 SQIVND (reference sequence). The CDR3 contains 13 residues.

This clone was detected only once. The chain couples TRBV29-1 to TRBJ1-1; D might be TRBD1 (6 bases). In germline, CDR1 is SQVTM, CDR2 ANQGSEA. Trimming left V 4 bases short and J 3 bases short, with 12 bases between. The CDR3 contains 13 residues. This chain's CDR3 is CSVGQAADTEAFF. The CDR3 DNA reads as TGCAGCGTTGGACAGGCCGCGGACACTGAAGCTTTCTTT.

V usage is TRBV4-1 and J usage is TRBJ1-6; the D gene is possibly TRBD1 (5 bases). This CDR3 spans 17 amino acids. V shed 5 bases and J shed 0 bases, with 14 bases lying between them. The germline gives CDR1 MGHRA, CDR2 YSYEKL. CDR3 amino acids: CASSAPGLSSYNSPLHF. CDR3 sequence (DNA): TGCGCCAGCAGCGCACCAGGGCTGAGCTCCTATAATTCACCCCTCCACTTT.

The chain joins TRBV27 to TRBJ2-7; possibly TRBD1 for D (5 bases). CDR3 length: 13 residues. Per the germline V gene, CDR1 is MNHEY and CDR2 is SMNVEV (reference sequence). V was shortened by 9 bases and J by 0 bases, with 12 bases between the two germline ends. This CDR3 reads CASSTAPSYEQYF. The CDR3, as DNA: TGTGCCAGTTCGACAGCTCCCTCCTACGAGCAGTACTTC.

The gene calls are TRBV2 and TRBJ2-7; 10 bases agree with TRBD1. This CDR3 has 18 amino acids. The ends lost 10 bases at V and 6 bases at J; junction bases unmatched: 24. CDR1 and CDR2 from the germline V gene are SNHLY and FYNNEI. CDR3 nucleotides: TGTGCCACCAAATGGGGACAGGGGCGCTCCACCGCTGAAAGCGAGCAGTACTTC. Amino acid sequence: CATKWGQGRSTAESEQYF.

The rearrangement joins TRBV3-1 (or the pseudogene TRBV3-2) to TRBJ1-1; maybe TRBD1 (5 bases). V shed 4 bases and J shed 5 bases, with 17 bases lying between them. The CDR3 length is 15 residues. The germline CDR1 and CDR2 sequences are LGHDT and YNNKEL (reference sequence). CDR3 in amino acids: CASSLQTWGRTEAFF. CDR3 in DNA: TGTGCCAGCAGCCTCCAAACGTGGGGCCGAACTGAAGCTTTCTTT.

This clone was seen once. V and J are TRBV15 and TRBJ2-1; tentatively, D is TRBD2 (5 bases). CDR1 and CDR2 (germline): LNHNV, YYDKDF (reference sequence). The V and J ends lost 0 bases and 6 bases respectively, with 12 bases between them. This CDR3 spans 15 amino acids. The CDR3 loop is CATSRERGFGNEQFF. Written as DNA, the CDR3 is TGTGCCACCAGCAGAGAGAGAGGGTTCGGCAATGAGCAGTTCTTC.

In DNA, the CDR3 is TGCAGTGCTAGTGAAGACCCAGGGATCGGATATGGCTACACCTTC. This translates into CSASEDPGIGYGYTF. This chain links TRBV20-1 with TRBJ1-2, with D perhaps matching TRBD1 (5 bases). The CDR3 spans 15 residues. The V gene lost 3 bases and the J gene lost 5 bases, with 19 bases spanning the gap. Germline V gene sequence: CDR1 DFQATT, CDR2 SNEGSKA (reference sequence).

This clone has only a few counts. The chain recombines TRBV4-2 with TRBJ2-4; D is possibly TRBD2 (5 bases). Per germline, CDR1 LGHNA and CDR2 YNFKEQ. Trimming took 2 bases from V and 5 from J, leaving 25 bases between them. The CDR3 has 19 amino acids. CDR3 sequence: CASSQPTPLSVDPENIQYF. The CDR3 DNA sequence: TGTGCCAGCAGCCAACCGACACCCCTTAGCGTAGATCCGGAAAACATTCAGTACTTC.

This clone was counted a single time. This sequence joins TRBV12-3 or TRBV12-4 and TRBJ2-5; D possibly corresponds to TRBD1 (6 bases). This CDR3 contains 11 residues. V was clipped by 11 bases and J by 5 bases, with 12 bases between them. As DNA, the CDR3 is TGTGCCGTTAAAAGGGGGGAGACCCAGTACTTC. Its translation: CAVKRGETQYF.